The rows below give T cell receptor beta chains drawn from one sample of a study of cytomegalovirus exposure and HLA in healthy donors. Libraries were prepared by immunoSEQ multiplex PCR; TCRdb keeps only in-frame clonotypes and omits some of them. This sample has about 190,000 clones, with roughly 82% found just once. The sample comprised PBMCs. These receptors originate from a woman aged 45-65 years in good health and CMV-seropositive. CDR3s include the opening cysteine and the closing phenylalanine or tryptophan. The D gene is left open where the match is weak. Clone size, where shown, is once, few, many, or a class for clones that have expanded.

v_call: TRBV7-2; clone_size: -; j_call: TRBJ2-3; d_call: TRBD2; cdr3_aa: CASSLRAGTTDTQYF; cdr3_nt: TGTGCCAGCAGCTTAAGAGCGGGGACCACAGATACGCAGTATTTT
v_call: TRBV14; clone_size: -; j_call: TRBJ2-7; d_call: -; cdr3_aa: CASSQGSNTGEQYF; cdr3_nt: TGTGCCAGCAGCCAAGGCAGCAATACGGGAGAGCAGTACTTC
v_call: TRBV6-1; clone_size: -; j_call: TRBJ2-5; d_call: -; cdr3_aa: CASSPGSLQETQYF; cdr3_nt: TGTGCCAGCAGTCCAGGGTCACTTCAAGAGACCCAGTACTTC
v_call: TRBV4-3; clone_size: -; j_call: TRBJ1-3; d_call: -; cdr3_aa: CASSQGRDSGNTIYF; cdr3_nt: TGCGCCAGCAGCCAAGGCAGGGACTCTGGAAACACCATATATTTT
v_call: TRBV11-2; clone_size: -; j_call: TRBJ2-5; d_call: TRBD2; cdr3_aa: CASSTLAGRQETQYF; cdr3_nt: TGTGCCAGCAGCACTCTAGCGGGGAGGCAAGAGACCCAGTACTTC
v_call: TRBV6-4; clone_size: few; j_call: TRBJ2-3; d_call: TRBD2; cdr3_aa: CASSDGGMSTDTHYF; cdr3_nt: TGTGCCAGTAGTGACGGGGGGATGAGCACAGATACGCACTATTTT
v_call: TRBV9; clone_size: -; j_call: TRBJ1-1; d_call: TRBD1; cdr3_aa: CASSTKGQMNTEAFF; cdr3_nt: TGTGCCAGCAGCACCAAGGGACAGATGAACACTGAAGCTTTCTTT
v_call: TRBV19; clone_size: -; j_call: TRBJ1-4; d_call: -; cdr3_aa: CASRAQTGKLFF; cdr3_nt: TGTGCCAGTCGAGCACAAACAGGGAAACTGTTTTTT
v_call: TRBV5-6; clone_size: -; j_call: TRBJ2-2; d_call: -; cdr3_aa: CASSGHTGTGELFF; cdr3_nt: TGTGCCAGCAGCGGTCATACAGGCACCGGGGAGCTGTTTTTT
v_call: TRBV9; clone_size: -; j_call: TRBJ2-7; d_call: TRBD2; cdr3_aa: CASSTSQRGDEQYF; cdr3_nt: TGTGCCAGCAGCACGAGTCAGCGGGGGGACGAGCAGTACTTC
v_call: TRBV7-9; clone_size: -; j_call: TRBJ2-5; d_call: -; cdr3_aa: CSSSASVYGETQYF; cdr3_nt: TGTTCCAGCAGCGCTAGCGTGTACGGGGAGACCCAGTACTTC
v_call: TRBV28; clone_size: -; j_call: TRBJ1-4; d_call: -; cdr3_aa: CATASDTTATNEKLFF; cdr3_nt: TGTGCCACCGCGTCCGACACCACTGCAACTAATGAAAAACTGTTTTTT
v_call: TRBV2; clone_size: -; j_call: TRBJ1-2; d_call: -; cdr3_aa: CASSGTVYGYTF; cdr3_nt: TGTGCCAGCAGTGGGACAGTGTATGGCTACACCTTC
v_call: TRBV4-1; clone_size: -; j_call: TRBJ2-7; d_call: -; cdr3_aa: CASSQDPNLQYF; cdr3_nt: TGCGCCAGCAGCCAAGATCCAAACCTACAGTACTTC
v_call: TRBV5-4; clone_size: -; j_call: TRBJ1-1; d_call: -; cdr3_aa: CASSSRTKNTEAFF; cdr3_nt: TGTGCCAGCAGCTCTAGGACAAAGAACACTGAAGCTTTCTTT
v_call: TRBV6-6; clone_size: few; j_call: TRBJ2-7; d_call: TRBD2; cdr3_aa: CASSYGTSVDEQYF; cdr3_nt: TGTGCCAGCAGTTACGGAACTAGCGTGGACGAGCAGTACTTC
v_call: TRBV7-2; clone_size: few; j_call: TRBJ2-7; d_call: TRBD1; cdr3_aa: CASSPPGQGLEQYF; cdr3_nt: TGTGCCAGCAGCCCCCCGGGACAGGGGTTAGAGCAGTACTTC
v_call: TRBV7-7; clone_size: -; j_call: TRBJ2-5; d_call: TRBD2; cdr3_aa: CASSPASGGGGETQYF; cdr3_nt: TGTGCTAGCAGCCCAGCCAGCGGGGGCGGCGGGGAGACCCAGTACTTC
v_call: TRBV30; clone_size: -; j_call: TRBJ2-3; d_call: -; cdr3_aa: CAWSRDYPADTQYF; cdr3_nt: TGTGCCTGGAGTCGTGACTATCCCGCAGATACGCAGTATTTT
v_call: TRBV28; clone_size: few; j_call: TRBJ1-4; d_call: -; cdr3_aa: CASSLHLDSEKLFF; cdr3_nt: TGTGCCAGCAGTCTCCATCTAGACTCTGAAAAACTGTTTTTT
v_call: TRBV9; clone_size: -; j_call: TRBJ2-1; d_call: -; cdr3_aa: CASSVSPSSYNEQFF; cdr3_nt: TGTGCCAGCAGCGTCTCTCCGAGCTCCTACAATGAGCAGTTCTTC
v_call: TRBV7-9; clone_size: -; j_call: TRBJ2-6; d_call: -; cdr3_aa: CAKQGPGANVLTF; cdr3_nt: TGTGCCAAGCAGGGTCCCGGGGCCAACGTCCTGACTTTC
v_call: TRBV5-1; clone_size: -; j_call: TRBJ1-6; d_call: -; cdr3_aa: CASSFRTRDHNSPLHF; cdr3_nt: TGCGCCAGCAGCTTCAGGACGCGGGATCATAATTCACCCCTCCACTTT
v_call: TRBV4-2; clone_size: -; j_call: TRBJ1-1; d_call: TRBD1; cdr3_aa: CASSQVGGQANTEAFF; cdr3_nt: TGTGCCAGCAGCCAAGTTGGGGGACAGGCGAACACTGAAGCTTTCTTT
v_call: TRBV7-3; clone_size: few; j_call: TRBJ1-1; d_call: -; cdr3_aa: CASSLTGGTEAFF; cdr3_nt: TGTGCCAGCAGCTTAACAGGGGGCACTGAAGCTTTCTTT
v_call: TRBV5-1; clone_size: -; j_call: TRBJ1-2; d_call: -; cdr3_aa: CASSLGREVKGYTF; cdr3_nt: TGCGCCAGCAGCTTGGGCAGGGAAGTAAAAGGCTACACCTTC
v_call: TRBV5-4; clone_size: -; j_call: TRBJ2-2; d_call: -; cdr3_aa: CASSNAATAGTGELFF; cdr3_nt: TGTGCCAGCAGTAACGCCGCAACCGCGGGCACCGGGGAGCTGTTTTTT
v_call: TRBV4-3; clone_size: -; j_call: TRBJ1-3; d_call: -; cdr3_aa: CASSQEGASGNTIYF; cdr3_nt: TGCGCCAGCAGCCAAGAGGGGGCCTCTGGAAACACCATATATTTT